The 6 T cell receptor beta chains listed next were all sequenced from one sample in a study of T cells expressing NK-cell markers. After re-calling the 5' RACE reads, TCRdb lists one entry per CDR3 protein, DNA absent. The sample yields about 460,000 distinct CDR3 sequences, of which the top ten take up roughly 1.4%. The material sequenced was blood T cells: a sorted CD56 or NKG2C T cell subset, CD4+ or CD8+ T cells, or bulk PBMC T cells (not recorded which). The receptor set was obtained from a woman in her forties or fifties in good health.

The CDR3 is CATRQEITDTQYF. The chain employs TRBV10-3 and TRBJ2-3; TCRdb's D call of TRBD1 is untestable without DNA. The germline CDR1 and CDR2 sequences are ENHRY and SYGVKD. The CDR3 spans 13 residues.

The rearrangement uses TRBV20-1 and TRBJ1-6. The CDR3 is 16 amino acids. Germline CDR1 reads DFQATT; CDR2 reads SNEGSKA (reference sequence). CDR3 region: CSARDYKTGMNSPLHF.

The genes are TRBV4-2 and TRBJ2-3. Germline loops: CDR1 LGHNA, CDR2 YNFKEQ. The CDR3 length is 14 residues. The CDR3 sequence: CASSQDRMADTQYF.

V usage is TRBV5-1 and J usage is TRBJ1-5. The CDR3 spans 16 residues. Germline-derived CDR1 and CDR2 are SGHRS and YFSETQ. The CDR3: CASSPIGWGGDQPQHF.

The chain carries TRBV7-8 and TRBJ2-5; there is no DNA to check the TCRdb D call of TRBD2. The CDR3 covers 13 residues. Per germline, CDR1 SGHVS and CDR2 FQNEAQ. The CDR3 loop reads CASSHDAGETQYF.

The chain recombines TRBV12-3 or TRBV12-4 with TRBJ2-2; as DNA is missing, the TRBD2 call by TCRdb cannot be tested. The CDR3 spans 15 residues. The CDR3: CASSGGTSGAAELFF.